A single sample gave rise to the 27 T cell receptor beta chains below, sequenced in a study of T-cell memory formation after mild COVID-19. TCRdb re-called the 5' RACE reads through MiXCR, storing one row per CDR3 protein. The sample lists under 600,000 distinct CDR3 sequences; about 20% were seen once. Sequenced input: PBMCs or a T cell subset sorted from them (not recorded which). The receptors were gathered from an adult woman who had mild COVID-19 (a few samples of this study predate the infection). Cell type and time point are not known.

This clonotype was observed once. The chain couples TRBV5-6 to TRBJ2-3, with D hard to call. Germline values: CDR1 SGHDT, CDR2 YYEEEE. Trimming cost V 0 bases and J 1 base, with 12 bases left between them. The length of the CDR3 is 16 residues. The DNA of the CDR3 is TGTGCCAGCAGCTTGGAGTTCTTCCGCGGCACAGATACGCAGTATTTT. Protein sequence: CASSLEFFRGTDTQYF.

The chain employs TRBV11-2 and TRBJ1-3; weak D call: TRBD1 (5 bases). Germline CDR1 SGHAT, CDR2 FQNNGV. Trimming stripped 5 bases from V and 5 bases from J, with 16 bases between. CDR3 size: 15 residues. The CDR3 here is CASSTPEGPRNTIYF. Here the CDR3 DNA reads TGTGCCAGCAGCACCCCGGAGGGGCCTAGAAACACCATATATTTT.

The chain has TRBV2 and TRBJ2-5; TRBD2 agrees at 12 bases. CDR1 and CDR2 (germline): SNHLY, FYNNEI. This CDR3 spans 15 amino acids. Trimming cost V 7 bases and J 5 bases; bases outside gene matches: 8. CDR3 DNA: TGTGCCAGCACTCGGACTAGCGGGATTAGGGAGACCCAGTACTTC. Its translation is CASTRTSGIRETQYF.

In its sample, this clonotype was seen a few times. The CDR3 DNA follows: TGTGCCAGCAGTCCTGGCGCCGACCGCACAGATACGCAGTATTTT. This sequence encodes CASSPGADRTDTQYF. This sequence joins TRBV12-3 or TRBV12-4 and TRBJ2-3; D is unclear. V was trimmed by 5 bases and J by 1 base, leaving 13 bases between them. This CDR3 spans 15 amino acids.

The CDR3 spells CASSLASGGAGDTQYF. CDR3 DNA: TGTGCCAGCAGCTTAGCTAGCGGGGGGGCCGGAGATACGCAGTATTTT. The rearrangement uses TRBV7-8 and TRBJ2-3; 11 bases are shared with TRBD2. J gave up 5 bases and V 0 bases, and 4 bases lay outside the gene matches. Germline CDR1 reads SGHVS; CDR2 reads FQNEAQ. The length of the CDR3 is 16 residues. The variable domain in full, completed from reference TRBV7-8 and TRBJ2-3, reads GAGVSQSPRYKVAKRGQDVALRCDPISGHVSLFWYQQALGQGPEFLTYFQNEAQLDKSGLPSDRFFAERPEGSVSTLKIQRTQQEDSAVYLCASSLASGGAGDTQYFGPGTRLTVL.

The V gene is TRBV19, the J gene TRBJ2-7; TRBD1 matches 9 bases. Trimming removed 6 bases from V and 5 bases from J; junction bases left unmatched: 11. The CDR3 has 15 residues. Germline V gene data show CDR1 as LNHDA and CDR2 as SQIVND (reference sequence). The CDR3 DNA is TGTGCCAGTAGCTCCCTACGGACAGGGGTAGACGAGCAGTACTTC. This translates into CASSSLRTGVDEQYF.

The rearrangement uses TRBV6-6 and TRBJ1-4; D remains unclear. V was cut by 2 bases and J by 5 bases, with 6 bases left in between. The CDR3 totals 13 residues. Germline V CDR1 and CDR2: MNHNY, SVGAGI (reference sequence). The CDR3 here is CASSYRVNEKLFF. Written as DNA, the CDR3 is TGTGCCAGCAGTTACCGGGTGAATGAAAAACTGTTTTTT.

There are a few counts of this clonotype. The CDR3 reads CASSPSSAWNRDGYTF. The DNA of the CDR3 is TGTGCCAGCAGCCCTAGTAGTGCTTGGAACAGGGATGGCTACACCTTC. The chain combines TRBV9 with TRBJ1-2; possible D gene TRBD1, 6 bases. From germline, CDR1 is SGDLS and CDR2 YYNGEE. This CDR3 spans 16 amino acids. Trimming removed 4 bases from V and 6 bases from J, with 22 bases in between.

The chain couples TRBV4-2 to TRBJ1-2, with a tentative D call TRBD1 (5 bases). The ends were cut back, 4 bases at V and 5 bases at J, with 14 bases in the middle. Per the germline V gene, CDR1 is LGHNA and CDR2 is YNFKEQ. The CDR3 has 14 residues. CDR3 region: CASSPFGADYGYTF. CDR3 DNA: TGTGCCAGCAGCCCCTTTGGGGCAGATTATGGCTACACCTTC.

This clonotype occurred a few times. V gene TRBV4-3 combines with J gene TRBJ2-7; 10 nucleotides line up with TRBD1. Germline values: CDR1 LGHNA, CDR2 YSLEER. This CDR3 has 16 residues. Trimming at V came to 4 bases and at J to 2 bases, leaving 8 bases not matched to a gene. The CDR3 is CASSRDRGLTTYEQYF. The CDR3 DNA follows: TGCGCCAGCAGCCGGGACAGGGGCCTCACAACCTACGAGCAGTACTTC.

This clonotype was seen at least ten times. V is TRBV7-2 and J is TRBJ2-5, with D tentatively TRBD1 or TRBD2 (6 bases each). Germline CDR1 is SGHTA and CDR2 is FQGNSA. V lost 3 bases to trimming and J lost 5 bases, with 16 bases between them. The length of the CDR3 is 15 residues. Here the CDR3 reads CASSLKGGRWETQYF. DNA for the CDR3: TGTGCCAGCAGCTTGAAGGGGGGCCGGTGGGAGACCCAGTACTTC.

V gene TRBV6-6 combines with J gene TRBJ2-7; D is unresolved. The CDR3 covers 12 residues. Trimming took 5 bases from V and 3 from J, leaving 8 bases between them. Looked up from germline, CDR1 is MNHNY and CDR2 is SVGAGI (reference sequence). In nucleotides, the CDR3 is TGTGCCAGCAGTACCACGTACTACGAGCAGTACTTC. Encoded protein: CASSTTYYEQYF.

The CDR3 DNA is TGTGCCAGCTCACCACAGATCCTCAATGAGCAGTTCTTC. Protein sequence: CASSPQILNEQFF. The chain carries TRBV18 and TRBJ2-1; no clear D. CDR3 length equals 13 residues. CDR1 and CDR2 from the germline V gene are KGHSH and LQKENI. V shed 1 base and J shed 6 bases, with 7 bases lying between them.

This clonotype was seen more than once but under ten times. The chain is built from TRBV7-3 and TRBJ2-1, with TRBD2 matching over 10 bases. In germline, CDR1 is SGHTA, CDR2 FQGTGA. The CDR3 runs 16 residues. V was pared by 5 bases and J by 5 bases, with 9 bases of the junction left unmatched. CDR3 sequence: CASSVGWTSGHNEQFF. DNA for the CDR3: TGTGCCAGCAGCGTCGGGTGGACTAGCGGCCACAATGAGCAGTTCTTC.

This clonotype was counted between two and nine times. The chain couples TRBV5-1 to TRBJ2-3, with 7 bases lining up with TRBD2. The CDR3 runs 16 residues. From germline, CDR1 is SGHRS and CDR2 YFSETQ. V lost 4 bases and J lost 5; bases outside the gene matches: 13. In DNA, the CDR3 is TGCGCCAGCAGCACGGATGGACTAGTAGGTATAGATACGCAGTATTTT. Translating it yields CASSTDGLVGIDTQYF.

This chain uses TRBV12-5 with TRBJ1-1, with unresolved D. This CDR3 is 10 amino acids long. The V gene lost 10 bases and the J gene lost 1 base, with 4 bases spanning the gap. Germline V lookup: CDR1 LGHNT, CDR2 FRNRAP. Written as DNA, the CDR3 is TGTGCTATAGGGAACACTGAAGCTTTCTTT. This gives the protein CAIGNTEAFF.

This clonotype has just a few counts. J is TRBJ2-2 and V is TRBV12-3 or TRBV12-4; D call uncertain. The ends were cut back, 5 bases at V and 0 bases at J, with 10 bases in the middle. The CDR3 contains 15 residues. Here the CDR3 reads CASSRALTNTGELFF. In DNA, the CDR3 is TGTGCCAGCAGTCGGGCGCTTACGAACACCGGGGAGCTGTTTTTT.

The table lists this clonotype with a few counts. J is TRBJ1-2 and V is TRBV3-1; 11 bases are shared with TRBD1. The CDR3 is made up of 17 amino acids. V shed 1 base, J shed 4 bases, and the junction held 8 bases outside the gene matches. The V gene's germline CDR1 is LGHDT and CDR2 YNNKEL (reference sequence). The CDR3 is CASSQGPPGTGGYGYTF. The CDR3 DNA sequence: TGTGCCAGCAGCCAAGGCCCGCCCGGGACAGGGGGCTATGGCTACACCTTC.

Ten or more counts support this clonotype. The CDR3 reads CASSYSLDTQYF. The CDR3 DNA follows: TGTGCCAGCAGTTACAGTCTGGATACGCAGTATTTT. The V and J genes are TRBV6-2 or TRBV6-3 and TRBJ2-3, with D hard to call. The CDR3 is 12 amino acids. With 2 bases removed from V and 6 bases from J, the gap between germline ends came to 6 bases. From germline, CDR1 is MNHEY and CDR2 SVGEGT.

Here the CDR3 reads CSARSTATYEQYF. The DNA of the CDR3 is TGCAGTGCTAGGTCGACGGCCACCTACGAGCAGTACTTC. The chain is built from TRBV20-1 and TRBJ2-7; D uncertain. Germline loops: CDR1 DFQATT, CDR2 SNEGSKA (reference sequence). This CDR3 is 13 amino acids long. The germline V and J ends were trimmed by 3 bases and 2 bases, with 11 bases remaining between them.

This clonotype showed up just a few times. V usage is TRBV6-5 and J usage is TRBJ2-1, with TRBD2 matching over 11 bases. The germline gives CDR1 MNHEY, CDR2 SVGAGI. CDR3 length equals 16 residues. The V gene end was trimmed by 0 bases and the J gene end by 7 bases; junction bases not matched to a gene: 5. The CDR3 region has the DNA TGTGCCAGCAGTTACTCGATTAGCGGGAGGGCTAATGAGCAGTTCTTC. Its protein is CASSYSISGRANEQFF.

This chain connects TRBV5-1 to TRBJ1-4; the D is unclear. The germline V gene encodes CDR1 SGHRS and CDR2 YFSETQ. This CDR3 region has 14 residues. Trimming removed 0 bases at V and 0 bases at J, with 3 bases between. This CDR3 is CASSLEATNEKLFF. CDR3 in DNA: TGCGCCAGCAGCTTGGAAGCAACTAATGAAAAACTGTTTTTT.

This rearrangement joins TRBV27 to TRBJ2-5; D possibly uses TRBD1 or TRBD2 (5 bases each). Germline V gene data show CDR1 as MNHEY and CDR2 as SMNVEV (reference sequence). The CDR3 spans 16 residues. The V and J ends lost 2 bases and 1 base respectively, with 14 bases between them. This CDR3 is CASSLGGVGSQETQYF. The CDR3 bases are TGTGCCAGCAGTTTAGGGGGTGTCGGTTCCCAAGAGACCCAGTACTTC.

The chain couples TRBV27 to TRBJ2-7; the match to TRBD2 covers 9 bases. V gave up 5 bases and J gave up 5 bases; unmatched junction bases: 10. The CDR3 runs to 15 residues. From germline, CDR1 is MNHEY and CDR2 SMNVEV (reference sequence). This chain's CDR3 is CASSTYSGSGHEQYF. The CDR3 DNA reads TGTGCCAGCAGTACGTATAGCGGGAGCGGCCACGAGCAGTACTTC.

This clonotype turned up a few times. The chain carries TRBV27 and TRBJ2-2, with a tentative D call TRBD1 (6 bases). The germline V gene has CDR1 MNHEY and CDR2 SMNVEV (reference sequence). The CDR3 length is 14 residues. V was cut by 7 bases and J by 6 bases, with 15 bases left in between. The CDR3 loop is CASTSSGVAGELFF. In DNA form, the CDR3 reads TGTGCCAGCACCTCATCAGGGGTCGCCGGGGAGCTGTTTTTT.

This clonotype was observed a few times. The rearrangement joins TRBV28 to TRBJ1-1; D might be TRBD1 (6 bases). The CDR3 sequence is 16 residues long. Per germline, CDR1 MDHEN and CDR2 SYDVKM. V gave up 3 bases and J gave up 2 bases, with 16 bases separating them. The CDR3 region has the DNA TGTGCCAGCAGTTTGTTGCGGCAGGGACAAAACACTGAAGCTTTCTTT. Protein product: CASSLLRQGQNTEAFF. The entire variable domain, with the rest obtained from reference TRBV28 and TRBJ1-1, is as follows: DVKVTQSSRYLVKRTGEKVFLECVQDMDHENMFWYRQDPGLGLRLIYFSYDVKMKEKGDIPEGYSVSREKKERFSLILESASTNQTSMYLCASSLLRQGQNTEAFFGQGTRLTVV.

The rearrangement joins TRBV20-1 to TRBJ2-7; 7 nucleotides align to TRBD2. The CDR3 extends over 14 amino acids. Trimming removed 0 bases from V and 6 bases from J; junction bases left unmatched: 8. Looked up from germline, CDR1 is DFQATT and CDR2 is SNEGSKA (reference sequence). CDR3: CSAREARELTEQYF. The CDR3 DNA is TGCAGTGCTAGAGAGGCGCGGGAGTTAACCGAGCAGTACTTC.